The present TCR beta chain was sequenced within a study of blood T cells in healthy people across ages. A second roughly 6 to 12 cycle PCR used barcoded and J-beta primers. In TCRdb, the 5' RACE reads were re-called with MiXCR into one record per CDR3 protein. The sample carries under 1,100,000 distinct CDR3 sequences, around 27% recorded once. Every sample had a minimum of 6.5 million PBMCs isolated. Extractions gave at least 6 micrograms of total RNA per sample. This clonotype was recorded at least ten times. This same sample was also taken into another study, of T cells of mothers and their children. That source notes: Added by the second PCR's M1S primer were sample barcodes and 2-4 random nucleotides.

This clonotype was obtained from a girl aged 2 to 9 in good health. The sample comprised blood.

The CDR3 DNA sequence: TGCAGCGTTGAAAGAGAGACCCAGTACTTC. Its protein is CSVERETQYF. The chain carries TRBV29-1 and TRBJ2-5; D is unresolved. Trimming shortened V by 2 bases and J by 4 bases, and 2 bases separated the two germline ends. The CDR3 covers 10 residues. The germline gives CDR1 SQVTM, CDR2 ANQGSEA.